This section outlines one T cell receptor beta chain sequence together with its context. TCRdb's table, derived via immunoSEQ multiplex PCR, lists solely in-frame clones and lacks some. Among tens of thousands of clones, nearly 90% were seen once, and the ten largest hold less than 6.5%. The CDR3 runs 14 residues. Germline V gene sequence: CDR1 SGHRS, CDR2 YFSETQ. V lost 0 bases, J lost 6 bases, and 2 bases stayed unmatched. The sample is drawn from a study of T cell changes during pregnancy in multiple sclerosis. Sequencing used peripheral blood, obtained after pregnancy. This chain connects TRBV5-1 to TRBJ1-5; 8 bases align to TRBD1. The TCR comes from a female donor in good health, enrolled as a control in a pregnancy study. CDR3 bases: TGCGCCAGCAGCTTGGGACAGGGGAGTCAGCCCCAGCATTTT. Its protein is CASSLGQGSQPQHF.